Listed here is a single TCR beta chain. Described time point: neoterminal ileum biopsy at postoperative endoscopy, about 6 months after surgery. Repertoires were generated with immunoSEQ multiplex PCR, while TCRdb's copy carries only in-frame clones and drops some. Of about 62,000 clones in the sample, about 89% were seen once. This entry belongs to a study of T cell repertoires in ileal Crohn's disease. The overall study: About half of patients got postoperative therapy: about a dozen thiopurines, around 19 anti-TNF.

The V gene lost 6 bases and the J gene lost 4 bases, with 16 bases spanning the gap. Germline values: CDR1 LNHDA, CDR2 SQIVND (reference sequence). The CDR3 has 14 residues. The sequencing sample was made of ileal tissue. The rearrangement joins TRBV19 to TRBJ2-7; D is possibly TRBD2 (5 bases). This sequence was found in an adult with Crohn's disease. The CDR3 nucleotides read TGTGCCAGTAGCCTCGAGAGCGGTCCATACGAGCAGTACTTC. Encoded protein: CASSLESGPYEQYF.